Listed below are T cell receptor beta chains from one sample, sequenced in a study of blood T cells in healthy people across ages. TCRdb re-derived calls from the 5' RACE reads in MiXCR, one entry per CDR3 protein. The sample carries over a million distinct CDR3 sequences, 40% to 50% recorded once. Sequenced: blood. The receptors shown here come from a woman aged 55-75 years in good health. The CDR3 runs from the conserved cysteine through the conserved F or W. Fields, in order: J gene, CDR3 length, V gene, D gene, clone size, CDR3 DNA, CDR3 protein. D genes are given only for firm matches. Size is stated for part of the rows, as once, few or many counts, or as a class when the clone is expanded.

TRBJ2-5 15 TRBV29-1 NA few TGCAGCCCTGGGGTTGGCGGGAAGACCCAAGAGACCCAGTACTTC CSPGVGGKTQETQYF
TRBJ2-2 16 TRBV27 NA NA TGTGCCAGCAGACTAGGGTACTTTTCGAACACCGGGGAGCTGTTTTTT CASRLGYFSNTGELFF
TRBJ1-2 14 TRBV28 NA few TGTGCCAGCAGTTTATATACAGACGGTGGTGGCTACACCTTC CASSLYTDGGGYTF
TRBJ2-3 18 TRBV7-8 NA many TGTGCCAGCAGCTTAGGCCTACCGACCATCCTCAGCACAGATACGCAGTATTTT CASSLGLPTILSTDTQYF
TRBJ2-7 12 TRBV2 NA NA TGTGCCAGCACGGGGCAAACCCACGAGCAGTACTTC CASTGQTHEQYF
TRBJ2-5 17 TRBV5-1 TRBD2 NA TGCGCCAGCAGCTTAGTGCTTGCGGGAGGGGCCCCGGAGACCCAGTACTTC CASSLVLAGGAPETQYF
TRBJ2-7 14 TRBV12-3/TRBV12-4 NA NA TGTGCCAGCAGTTCATATCAGGGCTCCTACGAGCAGTACTTC CASSSYQGSYEQYF
TRBJ2-7 17 TRBV28 TRBD1 NA TGTGCCAGCAGTTTATTTCGCCGGGACAGGGGATCCTACGAGCAGTACTTC CASSLFRRDRGSYEQYF
TRBJ2-7 14 TRBV14 NA NA TGTGCCAGCAGCGTTAACCCGAGCTCCTACGAGCAGTACTTC CASSVNPSSYEQYF
TRBJ2-5 13 TRBV6-2/TRBV6-3 NA few TGTGCCAGCAGTTATGGGGGAATGGTGACCCAGTACTTC CASSYGGMVTQYF
TRBJ1-5 15 TRBV28 NA few TGTGCCAGCAGTTTTGTCTTGGTCGCTCATCAGCCCCAGCATTTT CASSFVLVAHQPQHF
TRBJ2-7 15 TRBV6-5 TRBD2 NA TGTGCCAGCAGTTCTACTAGCGGGAGCCACTACGAGCAGTACTTC CASSSTSGSHYEQYF
TRBJ2-3 14 TRBV28 NA NA TGTGCCAGCAGTTTCGGGACAATCACAGATACGCAGTATTTT CASSFGTITDTQYF
TRBJ2-4 14 TRBV6-2/TRBV6-3 NA NA TGTGCCAGCAGTTACCTAGCTCCGACGGGGTTTCAGTACTTC CASSYLAPTGFQYF
TRBJ2-1 14 TRBV20-1 TRBD2 NA TGCAGTGCTGTTAGCGGGAGACTCTACAATGAGCAGTTCTTC CSAVSGRLYNEQFF
TRBJ2-1 15 TRBV5-5 TRBD2 NA TGTGCCAGCAGCTTAACACTAGCGGGGGGGAATGAGCAGTTCTTC CASSLTLAGGNEQFF
TRBJ2-7 16 TRBV28 TRBD2 NA TGTGCCAGCAGCATAGGCGGGACTAGCGCTACCTACGAGCAGTACTTC CASSIGGTSATYEQYF
TRBJ2-5 15 TRBV5-1 NA once TGCGCCAGCAGCTTGGGGTCTGCAGGGTCGGAGACCCAGTACTTC CASSLGSAGSETQYF
TRBJ2-6 16 TRBV5-1 NA NA TGCGCCAGCAGCTCGGGACACCTCTCTGGGGCCAACGTCCTGACTTTC CASSSGHLSGANVLTF
TRBJ1-2 15 TRBV12-3/TRBV12-4 NA NA TGTGCCAGCAGTTCCCGACGTATATCTAACTATGGCTACACCTTC CASSSRRISNYGYTF
TRBJ2-1 15 TRBV28 NA NA TGTGCCAGCAGTAATAGGGGAGAGACCTACAATGAGCAGTTCTTC CASSNRGETYNEQFF
TRBJ2-7 14 TRBV7-9 TRBD2 NA TGTGCCAGCAGCTCTAGCGGGTCCCCCTACGAGCAGTACTTC CASSSSGSPYEQYF
TRBJ2-1 13 TRBV24-1 TRBD1 once TGTGCCACCAGCGACCACAGGGGCGGGGAGCAGTTCTTC CATSDHRGGEQFF
TRBJ2-1 18 TRBV4-2 TRBD2 NA TGTGCCAGCAGCCAAGATCCCTGGACTAGCGGACCTTACAATGAGCAGTTCTTC CASSQDPWTSGPYNEQFF
TRBJ1-1 14 TRBV11-2 NA once TGTGCCAGCAGCTTAGAAGCCCCGAACACTGAAGCTTTCTTT CASSLEAPNTEAFF
TRBJ2-3 12 TRBV29-1 NA few TGCAGCGTTGAGTCAGCACTTGATACGCAGTATTTT CSVESALDTQYF
TRBJ2-3 14 TRBV29-1 TRBD1 once TGCAGCGTTGCGACCGGGACAGGGGCCGGTATGCAGTATTTT CSVATGTGAGMQYF
TRBJ2-2 15 TRBV7-3 NA NA TGTGCCAGCAGCTTAAACATCTTGAACACCGGGGAGCTGTTTTTT CASSLNILNTGELFF
TRBJ1-5 13 TRBV20-1 TRBD1 NA TGCAGTGCCCCCGGGACAGAACAAGGGCGCCAGCATTTT CSAPGTEQGRQHF
TRBJ2-7 15 TRBV7-2 TRBD2 NA TGTGCCAGCAGCTTAGCTTTGCTAGCGGGAGGTGAGCAGTACTTC CASSLALLAGGEQYF
TRBJ2-5 14 TRBV7-9 TRBD2 NA TGTGCCAGCAGCCCTAGCGGGAGGGTGGTGACCCAGTACTTC CASSPSGRVVTQYF
TRBJ1-5 18 TRBV21-1 NA few TGTGCCAGCAGCATTGGTCGAGGGGGCATTAGCAGGCATAAGCCCCAGCATTTT CASSIGRGGISRHKPQHF
TRBJ2-1 15 TRBV7-3 TRBD2 few TGTGCCAGCAGCGTGACTAGCTCTCTTGTCGATGAGCAGTTCTTC CASSVTSSLVDEQFF
TRBJ2-5 15 TRBV5-1 TRBD2 NA TGCGCCAGCAGCTTACAACTAGCGGGAGCGGGTGAGCAGTACTTC CASSLQLAGAGEQYF
TRBJ2-1 18 TRBV7-8 TRBD2 NA TGTGCCAGCAGCTTAGACAGCGGGAGGGCCGTCTCCTACAATGAGCAGTTCTTC CASSLDSGRAVSYNEQFF
TRBJ2-5 16 TRBV11-3 TRBD2 few TGTGCCAGCAGCTTAGGTGGGCTAGCGGGATTAGAGACCCAGTACTTC CASSLGGLAGLETQYF
TRBJ2-5 17 TRBV10-1 TRBD2 NA TGCGCCAGCAGTGAACACTCCCCGGGACTAGCGCCTGATCAGCAGTACTTC CASSEHSPGLAPDQQYF
TRBJ2-1 18 TRBV15 TRBD2 NA TGTGCCACCAGCAGAGACCTCGAGGGACTAGGCCTTATAGTTGAGCAGTTCTTC CATSRDLEGLGLIVEQFF
TRBJ2-7 11 TRBV7-2 NA many TGTGCCAGCAGCCAGAAATACGAGCAGTACTTC CASSQKYEQYF
TRBJ2-1 16 TRBV5-1 NA few TGCGCCAGCAGTTCCGCGGGCGGGGAAAGCTACAATGAGCAGTTCTTC CASSSAGGESYNEQFF
TRBJ1-2 16 TRBV6-5 NA NA TGTGCCAGCAGTTACTCGATTACAGGGCATAACTATGGCTACACCTTC CASSYSITGHNYGYTF
TRBJ2-3 12 TRBV28 NA NA TGTGCCAGCAGTTCAGTCCGAGATACGCAGTATTTT CASSSVRDTQYF
TRBJ2-1 14 TRBV10-2 TRBD2 few TGCGCCAGCCAAGCGGGAGTTCCCCTCAATGAGCAGTTCTTC CASQAGVPLNEQFF
TRBJ2-3 14 TRBV7-9 NA NA TGTGCCAGCAGCTTAGGGGACCCATCAGATACGCAGTATTTT CASSLGDPSDTQYF
TRBJ2-3 13 TRBV11-2 NA few TGTGCCAGCAGCGCCACTAGCACAGATACGCAGTATTTT CASSATSTDTQYF
TRBJ1-2 15 TRBV28 NA NA TGTGCCAGCAGTTCCCCCCTAGTTGACGACTATGGCTACACCTTC CASSSPLVDDYGYTF
TRBJ2-4 16 TRBV20-1 NA few TGCAGTGCTGTCCCAGGGGGGATTTTGGCCAAAAACATTCAGTACTTC CSAVPGGILAKNIQYF
TRBJ1-1 13 TRBV20-1 NA NA TGCAGTGCTAGAGCCCAGGGCACGTTTTACGCTTTCTTT CSARAQGTFYAFF
TRBJ2-7 14 TRBV28 NA NA TGTGCCAGCAGTTTACTAGCGCCCACCTACGAGCAGTACTTC CASSLLAPTYEQYF
TRBJ2-5 11 TRBV29-1 NA NA TGCAGCGGTGGGGAGCCAGAGACCCAGTACTTC CSGGEPETQYF
TRBJ2-1 12 TRBV13 NA few TGTGCCAGCAGCGTGGGACTGTCCGAGCAGTTCTTC CASSVGLSEQFF
TRBJ2-5 16 TRBV15 TRBD2 few TGTGCCACCAGCAGAGATCCGGGAGGGCCACAAGAGACCCAGTACTTC CATSRDPGGPQETQYF
TRBJ2-1 11 TRBV21-1 NA NA TGTGCCCCAGGGAGGACTGATGAGCAGTTCTTC CAPGRTDEQFF